The 23 T cell receptor beta chains presented below share a single source sample, sequenced in a study of blood T cell repertoires in COVID-19. Here immunoSEQ multiplex PCR was the method, and the copy in TCRdb shows in-frame clones only, minus some. In the table there are about 220,000 clones, less than 85% of which are singletons. Material: peripheral blood. Receptors were obtained from a woman older than 75 with acute or convalescent COVID-19.

In this sample, this clone turned up once. The V gene is TRBV7-7, the J gene TRBJ1-5, with D perhaps TRBD1 (6 bases). The CDR3 is 13 residues long. V lost 8 bases and J 7 bases, leaving 15 bases between the germline ends. CDR1 is SSHAT, CDR2 FNYEAQ, per germline (reference sequence). The chain's CDR3 is CASQLQGNQPQHF. The CDR3 DNA follows: TGTGCCAGCCAACTCCAGGGGAACCAGCCCCAGCATTTT.

The chain recombines TRBV19 with TRBJ1-2, with a tentative D call TRBD1 (5 bases). The germline V and J ends were trimmed by 3 bases and 1 base, with 18 bases remaining between them. Per germline, CDR1 LNHDA and CDR2 SQIVND (reference sequence). CDR3 length: 17 residues. The CDR3 nucleotides are TGTGCCAGTAGTATTCTGTTGGGGGGTTCGAATAACTATGGCTACACCTTC. This sequence encodes CASSILLGGSNNYGYTF.

CDR3 region: CASSRSTGVGYTEAFF. CDR3 coding DNA: TGTGCCAGCAGTCGAAGTACAGGGGTCGGGTACACTGAAGCTTTCTTT. The chain uses TRBV27 and TRBJ1-1; 7 bases line up with TRBD1. Germline V gene data show CDR1 as MNHEY and CDR2 as SMNVEV (reference sequence). The CDR3 loop spans 16 amino acids. V lost 5 bases and J lost 3; bases outside the gene matches: 12.

This chain connects TRBV27 to TRBJ2-1; TRBD2 matches at 9 bases. After removal of 5 bases from V and 4 bases from J, the junction contained 15 bases not matched to a gene. The CDR3 contains 18 residues. Germline V gene lookup returns CDR1 MNHEY and CDR2 SMNVEV (reference sequence). The CDR3 is CASSPAGRLAGPYNEQFF. In nucleotides, the CDR3 is TGTGCCAGCAGTCCCGCGGGGAGGCTAGCGGGGCCTTACAATGAGCAGTTCTTC.

This chain joins TRBV7-3 and TRBJ2-5; 10 nucleotides line up with TRBD1. CDR1 is SGHTA and CDR2 is FQGTGA in the germline V gene. Trimming cost V 5 bases and J 5 bases; bases outside gene matches: 2. The CDR3 runs 13 residues. CDR3 bases: TGTGCCAGCAGCAGGGGACAGGGGGAGACCCAGTACTTC. Protein: CASSRGQGETQYF.

The V call is TRBV10-3, the J call TRBJ2-1; 7 nucleotides match TRBD1. The V gene end was trimmed by 4 bases and the J gene end by 8 bases; junction bases not matched to a gene: 5. Germline CDR1 ENHRY, CDR2 SYGVKD. CDR3 length: 13 amino acids. In DNA form, the CDR3 reads TGTGCCATCAGTGCAGGGGGTGAGGATGAGCAGTTCTTC. Protein sequence: CAISAGGEDEQFF.

In DNA, the CDR3 is TGTGCCAGCAGCTTAATTTCTCGCAGGGACAGGGATCAGCCCCAGCATTTT. It codes for CASSLISRRDRDQPQHF. V and J are TRBV7-3 and TRBJ1-5; 9 bases line up with TRBD1. V trimming: 1 base; J trimming: 5 bases; junction bases outside the gene matches: 9. The CDR3 sequence is 17 residues long. The V gene's germline CDR1 is SGHTA and CDR2 FQGTGA.

This chain connects TRBV3-1 (or the pseudogene TRBV3-2) to TRBJ1-2; 12 bases align to TRBD1. The V gene end was trimmed by 5 bases and the J gene end by 8 bases; junction bases not matched to a gene: 9. The CDR3 sequence is 15 residues long. Germline V gene sequence: CDR1 LGHDT, CDR2 YNNKEL (reference sequence). The CDR3 sequence is CASSTPGQGARGYTF. CDR3 sequence (DNA): TGTGCCAGCAGCACCCCGGGACAGGGGGCTCGGGGCTACACCTTC.

The chain combines TRBV15 with TRBJ1-5; 7 nucleotides align to TRBD1. The V gene end was trimmed by 4 bases and the J gene end by 2 bases; junction bases not matched to a gene: 5. Germline CDR1 and CDR2: LNHNV and YYDKDF (reference sequence). CDR3 size: 15 residues. DNA of the CDR3: TGTGCCACCAGCATACTAGGGGGCGGCAATCAGCCCCAGCATTTT. Residues: CATSILGGGNQPQHF.

This chain joins TRBV4-3 and TRBJ2-3; D possibly corresponds to TRBD1 (6 bases). Per germline, CDR1 LGHNA and CDR2 YSLEER. The CDR3 is 15 amino acids. V gave up 3 bases and J gave up 9 bases, with 19 bases separating them. Written as DNA, the CDR3 is TGCGCCAGCAGCCAGGACCCCGGGACAATTCGGACGCAGTATTTT. Its translation: CASSQDPGTIRTQYF.

The chain is built from TRBV6-5 and TRBJ2-2, with D possibly matching TRBD1 (5 bases). The CDR3 runs 14 residues. CDR1 is MNHEY, CDR2 SVGAGI, per germline. Trimming removed 7 bases from V and 5 bases from J, with 14 bases in between. CDR3 residues: CASTLQGRTGELFF. In nucleotides, the CDR3 is TGTGCCAGCACCCTTCAGGGAAGGACCGGGGAGCTGTTTTTT.

This clone appeared a few times. The J gene is TRBJ1-5, the V gene TRBV2; no definite D call. In germline, CDR1 is SNHLY, CDR2 FYNNEI. This CDR3 has 14 residues. Trimming pared 6 bases from V and 7 bases from J, leaving 16 bases between. CDR3 nucleotide sequence: TGTGCCAGCAGAACCTCGCTGAGCGGACAGCCCCAGCATTTT. It encodes CASRTSLSGQPQHF.

The rearrangement uses TRBV6-1 and TRBJ2-5; 12 bases are shared with TRBD2. Germline CDR1 reads MNHNS; CDR2 reads SASEGT. After removal of 1 base from V and 2 bases from J, the junction contained 2 bases not matched to a gene. This CDR3 region has 16 residues. The chain's CDR3 is CASSEGLAGGQETQYF. The DNA of the CDR3 is TGTGCCAGCAGTGAAGGTCTAGCGGGGGGGCAAGAGACCCAGTACTTC.

The J gene is TRBJ1-3, the V gene TRBV18; a possible D gene is TRBD1 (5 bases). This CDR3 is built from 15 residues. The V gene's germline CDR1 is KGHSH and CDR2 LQKENI. V was trimmed by 4 bases and J by 0 bases, leaving 10 bases between them. The CDR3 DNA reads as TGTGCCAGCTCACTCGACAGAACCTCTGGAAACACCATATATTTT. Amino acids: CASSLDRTSGNTIYF.

The chain combines TRBV28 with TRBJ1-4; D is unresolved. Germline-derived CDR1 and CDR2 are MDHEN and SYDVKM. The CDR3 is 15 amino acids. The ends were cut back, 5 bases at V and 8 bases at J, with 18 bases in the middle. CDR3 in DNA: TGTGCCAGCAGTCTGCCAGTCGGGGTAAGGGAAAAACTGTTTTTT. Translation gives CASSLPVGVREKLFF.

This clone was seen just once. The chain is built from TRBV10-3 and TRBJ1-2; D remains ambiguous. Germline loops: CDR1 ENHRY, CDR2 SYGVKD. The CDR3 consists of 12 residues. Trimming stripped 6 bases from V and 3 bases from J, with 8 bases between. The CDR3 loop reads CAIRLGDYGYTF. The CDR3 nucleotides read TGTGCCATCAGGCTCGGGGACTATGGCTACACCTTC.

The CDR3 spells CASSQTSGGGETQYF. CDR3 coding DNA: TGCGCCAGCAGCCAGACTAGCGGGGGTGGGGAGACCCAGTACTTC. The chain carries TRBV4-1 and TRBJ2-5; TRBD2 agrees at 12 bases. CDR1 is MGHRA, CDR2 YSYEKL, per germline. Unmatched junction bases numbered 4, after V lost 3 bases and J lost 5 bases. The CDR3 is 15 residues long.

This chain links TRBV3-1 (or the pseudogene TRBV3-2) with TRBJ1-2; a weak D match, TRBD1 (5 bases). Germline CDR1 reads LGHDT; CDR2 reads YNNKEL (reference sequence). This CDR3 comprises 14 residues. The V and J ends lost 1 base and 7 bases respectively, with 13 bases between them. The CDR3 spells CASSQGGGAGGYTF. CDR3 DNA: TGTGCCAGCAGCCAAGGCGGCGGGGCTGGTGGCTACACCTTC.

The genes are TRBV5-1 and TRBJ2-3; D might be TRBD1 (6 bases). The CDR3 has 16 amino acids. Between the trimmed V and J ends, which lost 5 bases and 3 bases, there was a span of 19 bases. Germline CDR1 and CDR2: SGHRS and YFSETQ. CDR3 bases: TGCGCCAGCAGTCCACAGGGATTGTCGGTTACAGATACGCAGTATTTT. This translates into CASSPQGLSVTDTQYF.

The chain links TRBV6-1 to TRBJ1-2, with TRBD1 matching 7 bases. The CDR3 runs to 14 residues. Germline V CDR1 and CDR2: MNHNS, SASEGT. V lost 2 bases, J lost 8 bases, and 8 bases stayed unmatched. CDR3: CASSEITGVYGYTF. CDR3 bases: TGTGCCAGCAGTGAAATAACAGGGGTTTACGGCTACACCTTC.

The J gene is TRBJ1-6, the V gene TRBV30; D is possibly TRBD1 (6 bases). CDR3 length: 15 residues. From germline, CDR1 is GTSNPN and CDR2 SVGIG (reference sequence). V lost 2 bases to trimming and J lost 7 bases, with 15 bases between them. The CDR3 sequence is CAWSPVSGDNSPLHF. Written as DNA, the CDR3 is TGTGCCTGGAGTCCCGTATCAGGGGACAATTCACCCCTCCACTTT. The full variable domain, completed using reference TRBV30 and TRBJ1-6, is SQTIHQWPATLVQPVGSPLSLECTVEGTSNPNLYWYRQAAGRGLQLLFYSVGIGQISSEVPQNLSASRPQDRQFILSSKKLLLSDSGFYLCAWSPVSGDNSPLHFGNGTRLTVT.

The rearrangement uses TRBV19 and TRBJ1-1; 11 nucleotides align to TRBD1. Germline-derived CDR1 and CDR2 are LNHDA and SQIVND (reference sequence). This CDR3 region has 16 residues. Trimming took 3 bases from V and 1 from J; bases not matched to a gene: 4. This CDR3 reads CASSILGQGANTEAFF. The CDR3 nucleotides read TGTGCCAGTAGTATCCTCGGACAGGGGGCGAACACTGAAGCTTTCTTT.

The chain joins TRBV2 to TRBJ1-1; TRBD1 agrees at 7 bases. V trimming: 6 bases; J trimming: 6 bases; junction bases outside the gene matches: 4. Germline-derived CDR1 and CDR2 are SNHLY and FYNNEI. The CDR3 is made up of 12 amino acids. This chain's CDR3 is CASRTDRAEAFF. CDR3 DNA sequence: TGTGCCAGCAGGACCGACAGGGCTGAAGCTTTCTTT.